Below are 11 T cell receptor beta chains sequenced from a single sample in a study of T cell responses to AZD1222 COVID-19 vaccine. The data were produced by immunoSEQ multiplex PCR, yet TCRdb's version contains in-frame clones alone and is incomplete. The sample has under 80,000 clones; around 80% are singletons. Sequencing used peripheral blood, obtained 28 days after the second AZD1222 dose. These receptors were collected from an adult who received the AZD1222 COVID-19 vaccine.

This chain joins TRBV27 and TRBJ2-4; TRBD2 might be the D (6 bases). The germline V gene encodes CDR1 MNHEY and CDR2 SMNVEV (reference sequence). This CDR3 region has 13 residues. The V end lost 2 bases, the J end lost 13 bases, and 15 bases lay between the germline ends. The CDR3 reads CASSLTPLEGQYF. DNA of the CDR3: TGTGCCAGCAGTTTAACACCCCTGGAGGGACAGTACTTC.

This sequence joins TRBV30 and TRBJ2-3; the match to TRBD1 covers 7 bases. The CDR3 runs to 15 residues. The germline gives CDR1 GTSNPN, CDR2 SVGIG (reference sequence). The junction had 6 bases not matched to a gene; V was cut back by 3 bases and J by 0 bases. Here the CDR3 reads CAWRADRTSTDTQYF. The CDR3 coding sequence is TGTGCCTGGAGGGCGGACAGGACTAGCACAGATACGCAGTATTTT.

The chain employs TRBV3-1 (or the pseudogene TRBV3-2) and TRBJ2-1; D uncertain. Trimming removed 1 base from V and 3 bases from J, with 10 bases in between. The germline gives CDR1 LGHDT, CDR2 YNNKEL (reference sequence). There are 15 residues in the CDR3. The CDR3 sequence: CASSQGGVSYNEQFF. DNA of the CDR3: TGTGCCAGCAGCCAAGGTGGCGTCAGCTACAATGAGCAGTTCTTC.

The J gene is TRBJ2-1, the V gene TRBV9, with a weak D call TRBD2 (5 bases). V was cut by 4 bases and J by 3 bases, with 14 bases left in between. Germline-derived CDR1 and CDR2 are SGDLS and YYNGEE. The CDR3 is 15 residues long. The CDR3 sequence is CASSPVGRGYNEQFF. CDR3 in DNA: TGTGCCAGCAGCCCGGTGGGCCGGGGCTACAATGAGCAGTTCTTC.

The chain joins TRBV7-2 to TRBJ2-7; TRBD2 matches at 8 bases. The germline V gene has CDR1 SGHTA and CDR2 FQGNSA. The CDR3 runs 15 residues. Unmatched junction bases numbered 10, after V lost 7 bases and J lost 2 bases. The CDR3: CASTLTSGATYEQYF. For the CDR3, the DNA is TGTGCCAGCACCCTAACTAGCGGAGCGACCTACGAGCAGTACTTC.

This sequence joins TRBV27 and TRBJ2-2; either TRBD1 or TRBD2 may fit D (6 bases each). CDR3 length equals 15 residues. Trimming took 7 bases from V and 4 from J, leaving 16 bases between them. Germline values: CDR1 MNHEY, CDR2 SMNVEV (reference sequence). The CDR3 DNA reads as TGTGCCAGCAACCCTTTAGGGGGAGGCACCGGGGAGCTGTTTTTT. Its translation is CASNPLGGGTGELFF.

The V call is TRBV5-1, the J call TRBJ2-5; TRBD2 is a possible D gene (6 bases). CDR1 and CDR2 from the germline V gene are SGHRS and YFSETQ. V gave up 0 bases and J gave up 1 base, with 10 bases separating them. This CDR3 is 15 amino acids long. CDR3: CASSLGGGPQETQYF. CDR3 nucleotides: TGCGCCAGCAGCTTGGGTGGAGGGCCCCAAGAGACCCAGTACTTC.

The CDR3 loop is CSVHLGMGRGGEQYF. The CDR3 DNA reads TGCAGCGTGCACCTTGGCATGGGAAGGGGGGGCGAGCAGTACTTC. The rearrangement links TRBV29-1 to TRBJ2-7; tentative D call: TRBD2 (7 bases). This CDR3 contains 15 residues. V lost 6 bases and J 6 bases, leaving 24 bases between the germline ends. Germline CDR1 and CDR2: SQVTM and ANQGSEA.

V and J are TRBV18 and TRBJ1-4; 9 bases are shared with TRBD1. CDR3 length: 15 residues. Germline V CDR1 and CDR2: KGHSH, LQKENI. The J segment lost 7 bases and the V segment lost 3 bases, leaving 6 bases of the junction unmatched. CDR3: CASSPKGQGGEKLFF. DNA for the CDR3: TGTGCCAGCTCACCGAAGGGACAGGGAGGTGAAAAACTGTTTTTT.

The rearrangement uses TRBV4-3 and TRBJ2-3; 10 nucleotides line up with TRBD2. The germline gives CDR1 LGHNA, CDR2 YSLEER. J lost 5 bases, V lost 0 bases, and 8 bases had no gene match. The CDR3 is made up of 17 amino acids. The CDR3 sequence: CASSQDPSGSPQDTQYF. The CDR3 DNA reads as TGCGCCAGCAGCCAAGATCCTAGCGGGAGCCCACAAGATACGCAGTATTTT.

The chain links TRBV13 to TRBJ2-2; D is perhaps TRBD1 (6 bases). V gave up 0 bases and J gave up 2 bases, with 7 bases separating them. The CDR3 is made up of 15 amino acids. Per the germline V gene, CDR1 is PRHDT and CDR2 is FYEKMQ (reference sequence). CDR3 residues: CASSLGGTNTGELFF. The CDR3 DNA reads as TGTGCCAGCAGCTTAGGGGGGACAAACACCGGGGAGCTGTTTTTT. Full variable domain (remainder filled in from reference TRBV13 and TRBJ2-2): AAGVIQSPRHLIKEKRETATLKCYPIPRHDTVYWYQQGPGQDPQFLISFYEKMQSDKGSIPDRFSAQQFSDYHSELNMSSLELGDSALYFCASSLGGTNTGELFFGEGSRLTVL.